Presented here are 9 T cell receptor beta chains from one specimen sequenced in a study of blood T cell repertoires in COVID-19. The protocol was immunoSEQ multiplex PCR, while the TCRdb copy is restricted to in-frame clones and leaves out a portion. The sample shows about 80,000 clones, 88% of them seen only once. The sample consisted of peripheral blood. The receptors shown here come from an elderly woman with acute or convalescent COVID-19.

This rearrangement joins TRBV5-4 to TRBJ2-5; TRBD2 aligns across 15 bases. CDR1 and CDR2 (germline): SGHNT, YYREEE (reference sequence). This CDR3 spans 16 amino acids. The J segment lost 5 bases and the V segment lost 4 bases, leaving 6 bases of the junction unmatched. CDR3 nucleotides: TGTGCCAGCAGCAGGACTAGCGGGGGGGCGCACGAGACCCAGTACTTC. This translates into CASSRTSGGAHETQYF. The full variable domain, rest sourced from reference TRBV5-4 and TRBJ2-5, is ETGVTQSPTHLIKTRGQQVTLRCSSQSGHNTVSWYQQALGQGPQFIFQYYREEENGRGNFPPRFSGLQFPNYSSELNVNALELDDSALYLCASSRTSGGAHETQYFGPGTRLLVL.

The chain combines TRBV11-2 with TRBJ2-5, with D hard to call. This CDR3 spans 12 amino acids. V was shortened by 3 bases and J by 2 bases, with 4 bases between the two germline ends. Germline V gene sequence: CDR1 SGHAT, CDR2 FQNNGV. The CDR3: CASSLTQETQYF. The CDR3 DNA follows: TGTGCCAGCAGCTTGACACAAGAGACCCAGTACTTC. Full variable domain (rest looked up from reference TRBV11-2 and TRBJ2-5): EAGVAQSPRYKIIEKRQSVAFWCNPISGHATLYWYQQILGQGPKLLIQFQNNGVVDDSQLPKDRFSAERLKGVDSTLKIQPAKLEDSAVYLCASSLTQETQYFGPGTRLLVL.

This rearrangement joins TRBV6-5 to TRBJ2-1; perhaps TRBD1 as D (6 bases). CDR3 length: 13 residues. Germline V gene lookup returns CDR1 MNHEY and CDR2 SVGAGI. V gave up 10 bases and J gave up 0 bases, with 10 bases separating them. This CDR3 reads CAIVDSSYNEQFF. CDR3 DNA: TGTGCCATCGTGGACAGCTCCTACAATGAGCAGTTCTTC.

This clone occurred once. CDR3 sequence (DNA): TGTGCCAGCAGCACAAAACTACCGGGACTAGCGTTGGCCGGGGAGCTGTTTTTT. Amino acid sequence: CASSTKLPGLALAGELFF. This chain links TRBV7-2 with TRBJ2-2, with 10 bases matching TRBD2. J was trimmed by 6 bases and V by 5 bases; bases with no gene match: 15. Germline-derived CDR1 and CDR2 are SGHTA and FQGNSA. The CDR3 sequence is 18 residues long. Variable domain in full (rest from reference TRBV7-2 and TRBJ2-2): GAGVSQSPSNKVTEKGKDVELRCDPISGHTALYWYRQSLGQGLEFLIYFQGNSAPDKSGLPSDRFSAERTGGSVSTLTIQRTQQEDSAVYLCASSTKLPGLALAGELFFGEGSRLTVL.

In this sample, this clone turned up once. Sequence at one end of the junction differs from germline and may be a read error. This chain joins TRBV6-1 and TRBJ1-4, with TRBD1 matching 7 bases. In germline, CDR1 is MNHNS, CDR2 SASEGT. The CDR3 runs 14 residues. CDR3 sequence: CASREGGFNEKLFF. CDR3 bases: TGTGCCAGCAGAGAAGGGGGCTTTAATGAAAAACTGTTTTTT.

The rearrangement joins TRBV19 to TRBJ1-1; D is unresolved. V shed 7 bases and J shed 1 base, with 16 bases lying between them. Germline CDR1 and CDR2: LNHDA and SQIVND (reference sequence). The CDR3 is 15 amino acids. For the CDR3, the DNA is TGTGCCAGTACCATCCGGGGAAACGCGAACACTGAAGCTTTCTTT. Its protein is CASTIRGNANTEAFF.

CDR3 in DNA: TGTGCCAGCAGCTTATCTAGCGGGGGGGCCACCGGGGAGCTGTTTTTT. It is translated as CASSLSSGGATGELFF. V usage is TRBV11-3 and J usage is TRBJ2-2; TRBD2 agrees at 12 bases. Germline values: CDR1 SGHNT, CDR2 YENEEA. J lost 4 bases, V lost 2 bases, and 2 bases had no gene match. The CDR3 is made up of 16 amino acids.

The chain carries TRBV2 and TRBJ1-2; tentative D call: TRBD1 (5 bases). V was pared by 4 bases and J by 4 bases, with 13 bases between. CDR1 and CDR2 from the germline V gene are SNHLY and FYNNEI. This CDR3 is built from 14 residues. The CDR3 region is CASSGRQSLYGYTF. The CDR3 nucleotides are TGTGCCAGCAGTGGTCGACAGTCTCTCTATGGCTACACCTTC. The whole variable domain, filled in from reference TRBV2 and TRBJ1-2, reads EPEVTQTPSHQVTQMGQEVILRCVPISNHLYFYWYRQILGQKVEFLVSFYNNEISEKSEIFDDQFSVERPDGSNFTLKIRSTKLEDSAMYFCASSGRQSLYGYTFGSGTRLTVV.

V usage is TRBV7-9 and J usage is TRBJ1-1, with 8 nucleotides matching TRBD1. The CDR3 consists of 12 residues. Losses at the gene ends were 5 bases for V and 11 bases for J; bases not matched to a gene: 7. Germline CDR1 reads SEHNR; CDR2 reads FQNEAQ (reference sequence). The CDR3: CASSLETGAAFF. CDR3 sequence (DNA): TGTGCCAGCAGCCTAGAGACAGGGGCCGCTTTCTTT.